The 28 T cell receptor beta chains below come from one sample, sequenced in a study of vaccination effects on CD4 cells after COVID-19. Clones were sequenced by immunoSEQ multiplex PCR, and TCRdb holds only the in-frame ones, with some missing. The sample lists around 83,000 clones, approximately 81% occurring once. No antigen has been identified for these receptors. Before sequencing, viral peptide pools were used by the ViraFEST assay to expand antigen-specific CD4+ T cells. Researchers isolated CD4+ T cells once around 11 days of culture had elapsed. Sequenced material: CD4+ T cells from PBMCs cultured with HCoV-229E spike peptides, taken before COVID-19 vaccination. The receptor source for this set is a human donor who received a COVID-19 vaccine.

The V gene is TRBV3-1 (or the pseudogene TRBV3-2), the J gene TRBJ1-1, with TRBD1 matching 8 bases. The V gene's germline CDR1 is LGHDT and CDR2 YNNKEL (reference sequence). Unmatched junction bases numbered 12, after V lost 2 bases and J lost 10 bases. The CDR3 is 15 residues long. CDR3 bases: TGTGCCAGCAGCCAATGGGGACAGGTGTCCGGGGGAGCTTTCTTT. The encoded protein is CASSQWGQVSGGAFF.

The V and J genes are TRBV28 and TRBJ2-7, with unresolved D. CDR3 length: 15 amino acids. CDR1 and CDR2 (germline): MDHEN, SYDVKM. Trimming stripped 2 bases from V and 2 bases from J, with 13 bases between. The CDR3 nucleotides read TGTGCCAGCAGTTTAGGCGGCAGTCAGGCCTACGAGCAGTACGTC. Translating gives CASSLGGSQAYEQYV.

This clone appeared a few times. V usage is TRBV10-1 and J usage is TRBJ2-3; possible D gene TRBD2, 5 bases. The germline V gene encodes CDR1 WNHNN and CDR2 SYGVQD (reference sequence). This CDR3 spans 11 amino acids. Deletions cut 6 bases from V and 6 bases from J, with 7 bases between. The chain's CDR3 is CASSLADTQYF. The CDR3 nucleotides read TGCGCCAGCAGCTTAGCGGATACGCAGTATTTT.

V usage is TRBV28 and J usage is TRBJ2-7; 7 positions match TRBD2. Germline CDR1 is MDHEN and CDR2 is SYDVKM. J gave up 3 bases and V 6 bases, and 8 bases lay outside the gene matches. The CDR3 spans 14 residues. CDR3 in DNA: TGTGCCAGCAGCGGGGACTACCCTCACTACGAGCAGTACGTC. It translates to CASSGDYPHYEQYV.

The rearrangement joins TRBV6-2 or TRBV6-3 to TRBJ2-5; possible D gene TRBD2, 5 bases. The CDR3 sequence is 17 residues long. Per the germline V gene, CDR1 is MNHEY and CDR2 is SVGEGT. V gave up 3 bases and J gave up 1 base, with 18 bases separating them. The CDR3 is CASSYPRLSAGQETQYF. The CDR3 nucleotides read TGTGCCAGCAGTTATCCTAGGCTAAGCGCGGGCCAAGAGACCCAGTACTTC.

V gene TRBV18 combines with J gene TRBJ2-3; 7 bases agree with TRBD1. V lost 6 bases to trimming and J lost 1 base; unmatched junction nucleotides: 4. CDR1 and CDR2 (germline): KGHSH, LQKENI. The length of the CDR3 is 14 residues. The DNA of the CDR3 is TGTGCCAGCTCGGCGACAGGGCGCACAGATACGCAGTATTTT. It is translated as CASSATGRTDTQYF.

The CDR3: CASSYSGLFNYGYTF. CDR3 coding DNA: TGTGCCAGCAGTTACTCGGGGCTTTTTAACTATGGCTACACCTTC. The chain links TRBV6-5 to TRBJ1-2; TRBD1 is a possible D gene (5 bases). The germline V gene has CDR1 MNHEY and CDR2 SVGAGI. This CDR3 region has 15 residues. V lost 0 bases and J lost 1, with 9 bases in between.

The count of this clone is one. This sequence joins TRBV10-3 and TRBJ2-1; D may be TRBD2 (6 bases). Germline assignment: CDR1 ENHRY and CDR2 SYGVKD. V was pared by 4 bases and J by 9 bases, with 13 bases between. The CDR3 covers 13 residues. DNA of the CDR3: TGTGCCATCAGTGGTGCTAGCGAAGGTGAGCAGTTCTTC. It specifies CAISGASEGEQFF.

This clone was detected only a few times. V and J are TRBV3-1 (or the pseudogene TRBV3-2) and TRBJ1-4, with 8 bases identical to TRBD1. Germline CDR1 and CDR2: LGHDT and YNNKEL (reference sequence). V dropped 1 base and J dropped 11; count of bases not matched to a gene: 6. There are 14 residues in the CDR3. The CDR3 bases are TGTGCCAGCAGCCAAGGGCAGGGGGCAATGAAACTGTTTTTT. Its protein is CASSQGQGAMKLFF.

The chain is built from TRBV4-3 and TRBJ2-5, with a tentative D call TRBD2 (6 bases). The CDR3 is 14 residues long. The ends were cut back, 1 base at V and 3 bases at J, with 9 bases in the middle. Germline V lookup: CDR1 LGHNA, CDR2 YSLEER. The CDR3 loop is CASSQGPGEETQYF. In nucleotides, the CDR3 is TGCGCCAGCAGCCAAGGACCGGGGGAAGAGACCCAGTACTTC.

The rearrangement links TRBV19 to TRBJ1-5; perhaps TRBD1 as D (5 bases). The germline CDR1 and CDR2 sequences are LNHDA and SQIVND (reference sequence). V lost 4 bases and J lost 2, with 6 bases in between. The CDR3 is made up of 13 amino acids. This CDR3 reads CASSTQGNQPQHF. The CDR3 bases are TGTGCCAGTAGTACACAGGGCAATCAGCCCCAGCATTTT.

The rearrangement links TRBV7-2 to TRBJ1-6; D is uncertain. Germline V gives CDR1 SGHTA, CDR2 FQGNSA. The CDR3 contains 15 residues. The V end was cut by 1 base, the J end by 2 bases, with 6 bases between. The DNA for the CDR3 is TGTGCCAGCAGCTTAGGACGGACCTATAATTCACCCCTCCACTTT. This gives the protein CASSLGRTYNSPLHF.

The chain is built from TRBV9 and TRBJ1-3, with D tentatively TRBD1 (6 bases). With 0 bases removed from V and 0 bases from J, the gap between germline ends came to 10 bases. Germline CDR1 SGDLS, CDR2 YYNGEE. CDR3 length equals 16 residues. The CDR3 is CASSVEGTISGNTIYF. CDR3 in DNA: TGTGCCAGCAGCGTAGAGGGGACAATCTCTGGAAACACCATATATTTT. Full variable domain (remainder filled in from reference TRBV9 and TRBJ1-3): DSGVTQTPKHLITATGQRVTLRCSPRSGDLSVYWYQQSLDQGLQFLIQYYNGEERAKGNILERFSAQQFPDLHSELNLSSLELGDSALYFCASSVEGTISGNTIYFGEGSWLTVV.

The rearrangement links TRBV18 to TRBJ2-6; D tentatively reads TRBD1 or TRBD2 (6 bases each). Germline V gives CDR1 KGHSH, CDR2 LQKENI. This CDR3 is built from 17 residues. Trimming removed 2 bases at V and 0 bases at J, with 11 bases between. CDR3 in amino acids: CASSPMGGFSGANVLTF. The CDR3, as DNA: TGTGCCAGCTCACCAATGGGGGGCTTCTCTGGGGCCAACGTCCTGACTTTC. The full variable domain, rest sourced from reference TRBV18 and TRBJ2-6, is NAGVMQNPRHLVRRRGQEARLRCSPMKGHSHVYWYRQLPEEGLKFMVYLQKENIIDESGMPKERFSAEFPKEGPSILRIQQVVRGDSAAYFCASSPMGGFSGANVLTFGAGSRLTVL.

The gene calls are TRBV12-3 or TRBV12-4 and TRBJ2-3; unclear D gene. This CDR3 spans 11 amino acids. The V gene lost 2 bases and the J gene lost 8 bases, with 5 bases spanning the gap. The CDR3 sequence is CASSLLGTQYF. The CDR3 DNA reads as TGTGCCAGCAGTTTATTGGGTACGCAGTATTTT.

This clone was counted many times. V usage is TRBV18 and J usage is TRBJ2-3; TRBD1 aligns across 9 bases. After removal of 0 bases from V and 4 bases from J, the junction contained 11 bases not matched to a gene. The CDR3 has 18 amino acids. Germline V gene data show CDR1 as KGHSH and CDR2 as LQKENI. CDR3 sequence (DNA): TGTGCCAGCTCACCACCGGCTCCTCGGGACAGGGATTCAGATACGCAGTATTTT. It specifies CASSPPAPRDRDSDTQYF.

The chain joins TRBV28 to TRBJ2-7; D may be TRBD1 or TRBD2 (5 bases each). From germline, CDR1 is MDHEN and CDR2 SYDVKM. This CDR3 has 18 amino acids. Trimming removed 6 bases at V and 0 bases at J, with 24 bases between. The CDR3 DNA is TGTGCCAGCAGCCAACCCGAACCGGGACGGGAAAGCTCCTACGAGCAGTACGTC. It yields the protein CASSQPEPGRESSYEQYV.

The sample holds a few counts of this clone. This rearrangement joins TRBV5-4 to TRBJ2-1; D is uncertain. Germline V gene data show CDR1 as SGHNT and CDR2 as YYREEE (reference sequence). Between the trimmed V and J ends, which lost 2 bases and 2 bases, there was a span of 11 bases. The CDR3 is 15 residues long. This CDR3 reads CASSFVGVPYNEQFF. In nucleotides, the CDR3 is TGTGCCAGCAGCTTCGTTGGGGTACCCTACAATGAGCAGTTCTTC.

The CDR3 protein is CAIHPGRSSTDTQYF. The CDR3 coding sequence is TGTGCCATCCATCCGGGGCGGTCTAGCACAGATACGCAGTATTTT. The rearrangement links TRBV2 to TRBJ2-3; perhaps D is TRBD1 or TRBD2 (5 bases each). CDR1 and CDR2 (germline): SNHLY, FYNNEI. This CDR3 has 15 residues. Trimming removed 10 bases from V and 0 bases from J, with 17 bases in between.

This sequence joins TRBV9 and TRBJ2-1; D not resolved. The V and J ends lost 0 bases and 8 bases respectively, with 18 bases between them. Looked up from germline, CDR1 is SGDLS and CDR2 is YYNGEE. CDR3 length: 16 residues. The CDR3 here is CASSVAWSFQADEQFF. CDR3 sequence (DNA): TGTGCCAGCAGCGTAGCTTGGTCGTTCCAGGCCGATGAGCAGTTCTTC.

This clone was recorded only once. The V gene is TRBV7-6, the J gene TRBJ2-2; no reliable D call. The V gene's germline CDR1 is SGHVS and CDR2 FNYEAQ. V was trimmed by 3 bases and J by 0 bases, leaving 11 bases between them. The CDR3 totals 16 residues. The CDR3 region has the DNA TGTGCCAGCAGCTTGCTCCCAGGCGCGAACACCGGGGAGCTGTTTTTT. Amino acids: CASSLLPGANTGELFF.

The chain uses TRBV3-1 (or the pseudogene TRBV3-2) and TRBJ2-1; a possible D gene is TRBD1 (5 bases). CDR1 LGHDT and CDR2 YNNKEL come from the germline V gene (reference sequence). Trimming left V 7 bases short and J 4 bases short, with 5 bases between. This CDR3 spans 11 amino acids. The CDR3 nucleotides read TGTGCCAGCAAGGGGTACAATGAGCAGTTCTTC. As protein: CASKGYNEQFF.

This chain uses TRBV28 with TRBJ2-7; D could derive from TRBD1 or TRBD2 (6 bases each). V shed 3 bases and J shed 4 bases, with 13 bases lying between them. Germline assignment: CDR1 MDHEN and CDR2 SYDVKM. The CDR3 is 14 amino acids. The CDR3 DNA reads TGTGCCAGCAGTTTTGGGGGGCAGCTGTACGAGCAGTACGTC. Translated: CASSFGGQLYEQYV.

V is TRBV7-2 and J is TRBJ2-7, with 7 nucleotides matching TRBD1. V lost 0 bases to trimming and J lost 0 bases; unmatched junction nucleotides: 2. The CDR3 has 15 amino acids. Germline V gene sequence: CDR1 SGHTA, CDR2 FQGNSA. CDR3 residues: CASSLAGQPSYEQYV. As DNA, the CDR3 is TGTGCCAGCAGCTTAGCGGGACAGCCCTCCTACGAGCAGTACGTC.

V gene TRBV21-1 combines with J gene TRBJ2-3; the tabulated D call, TRBD1, remains unverified against the DNA. TRBV21-1 is given as a pseudogene. The CDR3 covers 13 residues. The CDR3 DNA sequence: TGTGCCACCTACAGGGGGGAGACAGATACGCAGTATTTT. Encoded protein: CATYRGETDTQYF.

The gene calls are TRBV18 and TRBJ1-5; 7 bases line up with TRBD1. CDR1 and CDR2 from the germline V gene are KGHSH and LQKENI. Unmatched junction bases numbered 3, after V lost 0 bases and J lost 4 bases. The CDR3 spans 15 residues. CDR3 in DNA: TGTGCCAGCTCACCACCGGGGACAGCGAATCAGCCCCAGCATTTT. Its protein product is CASSPPGTANQPQHF.

The genes are TRBV27 and TRBJ2-6; D call uncertain. The CDR3 consists of 16 residues. Trimming removed 1 base at V and 1 base at J, with 8 bases between. The germline CDR1 and CDR2 sequences are MNHEY and SMNVEV (reference sequence). The CDR3 DNA follows: TGTGCCAGCAGTTTATACGGACGATCTGGGGCCAACGTCCTGACTTTC. The encoded protein is CASSLYGRSGANVLTF.

DNA of the CDR3: TGTGCCAGCAGCCATGGACCTAGCGGGGGGGCCATGGAGACCCAGTACTTC. It encodes CASSHGPSGGAMETQYF. This rearrangement joins TRBV3-1 (or the pseudogene TRBV3-2) to TRBJ2-5, with 12 bases that match TRBD2. J was trimmed by 5 bases and V by 3 bases; bases with no gene match: 10. CDR1 is LGHDT and CDR2 is YNNKEL in the germline V gene (reference sequence). CDR3 length: 17 amino acids.